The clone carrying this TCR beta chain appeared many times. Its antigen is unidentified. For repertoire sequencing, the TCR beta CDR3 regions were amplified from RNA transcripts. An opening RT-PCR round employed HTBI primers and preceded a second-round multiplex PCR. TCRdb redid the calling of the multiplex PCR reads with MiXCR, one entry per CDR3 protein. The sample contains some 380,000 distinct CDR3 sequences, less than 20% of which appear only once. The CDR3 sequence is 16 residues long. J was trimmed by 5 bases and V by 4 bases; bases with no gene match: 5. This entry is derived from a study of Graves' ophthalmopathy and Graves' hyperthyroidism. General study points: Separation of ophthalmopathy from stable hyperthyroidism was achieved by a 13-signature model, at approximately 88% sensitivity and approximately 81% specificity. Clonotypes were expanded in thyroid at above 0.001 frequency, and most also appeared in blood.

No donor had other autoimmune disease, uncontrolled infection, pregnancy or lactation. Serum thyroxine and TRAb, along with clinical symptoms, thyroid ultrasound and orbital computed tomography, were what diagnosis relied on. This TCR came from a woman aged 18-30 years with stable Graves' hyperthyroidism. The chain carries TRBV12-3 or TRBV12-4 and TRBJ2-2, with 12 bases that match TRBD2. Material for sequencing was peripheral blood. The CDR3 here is CASSSRLAGVTGELFF. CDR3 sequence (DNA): TGTGCCAGCAGTTCGAGACTAGCGGGGGTAACCGGGGAGCTGTTTTTT.